The clone carrying this TCR beta chain turned up a few times. Time point denoted: newly diagnosed GD, antithyroid drugs for less than 3 months. The TCR library was prepared using RNA isolated from PBMCs. The sample comes from a study of regulatory T cells in long-lasting Graves disease. Assembly of TCR beta libraries relied on iRepertoire HTBI primers together with Arm-PCR of CDR3 regions. Via MiXCR, TCRdb re-called the multiplex PCR reads, giving one row per CDR3 protein. The repertoire has some 400,000 distinct CDR3 sequences, 15% of them found once; the top ten carry 15% to 20%. CDR1 and CDR2 from the germline V gene are MNHEY and SVGAGI. The CDR3 has 12 amino acids. V was trimmed by 4 bases and J by 10 bases, leaving 11 bases between them. The same specimen was also included in a second study, on T cells in Graves' hyperthyroidism and ophthalmopathy. This second study says: A patient was excluded if there was uncontrolled infection, other autoimmune disease, pregnancy or lactation. Diagnostic decisions used clinical symptoms, serum thyroxine and TRAb, thyroid ultrasound and orbital computed tomography. The TCR CDR3 first-round RT-PCR relied on the HTBI primer set. Patients with ophthalmopathy were separated from those with stable hyperthyroidism by a 13 V-J model.

This receptor was identified in a woman aged 25 to 39 with Graves disease. Sequencing used peripheral blood mononuclear cells (PBMCs), obtained at new diagnosis, from a patient treated with antithyroid drugs. The chain carries TRBV6-5 and TRBJ2-1, with D possibly being TRBD2 (5 bases). The CDR3 protein is CASSSVPGEQFF. In nucleotides, the CDR3 is TGTGCCAGCAGTTCGGTGCCGGGGGAGCAGTTCTTC.